Listed here are 8 T cell receptor beta chains from one sample, sequenced in a study of T cell repertoires in cytomegalovirus infection. Antigen specificity for these receptors is unknown. Using its own MiXCR run on the reads, TCRdb lists one record per CDR3 protein. The table includes 340,000 or so distinct CDR3 sequences, 20% to 30% detected once. The input for sequencing was cultured PBMCs, taken from culture after CMV antigen stimulation. Source of these receptors: a human donor in good health (CMV status not recorded). Some clones in this sample may be carry-over from other donors' samples.

This clonotype was counted at least ten times. The chain combines TRBV7-2 with TRBJ1-2, with a weak D call TRBD1 (5 bases). With 4 bases removed from V and 4 bases from J, the gap between germline ends came to 19 bases. There are 16 residues in the CDR3. Germline V gene data show CDR1 as SGHTA and CDR2 as FQGNSA. For the CDR3, the DNA is TGTGCCAGCAGCTCAACCCAGATCAGGGAAGGCTATGGCTACACCTTC. Its translation is CASSSTQIREGYGYTF.

J is TRBJ2-7 and V is TRBV18, with 9 positions matching TRBD1. This CDR3 is 15 amino acids long. With 5 bases clipped from V and 3 bases from J, the junction kept 8 bases outside the gene matches. In germline, CDR1 is KGHSH, CDR2 LQKENI. The CDR3 DNA reads TGTGCCAGCTCAGCCGGGACAGGGCGGAACTACGAGCAGTACTTC. It encodes CASSAGTGRNYEQYF.

The chain joins TRBV28 to TRBJ2-7, with 12 bases matching TRBD1. V dropped 5 bases and J dropped 7; count of bases not matched to a gene: 6. Germline V gives CDR1 MDHEN, CDR2 SYDVKM. The CDR3 is made up of 14 amino acids. CDR3 protein: CASSVGTGGFEQYF. The CDR3 region has the DNA TGTGCCAGCAGTGTCGGGACAGGGGGCTTTGAGCAGTACTTC.

The V and J genes are TRBV24-1 and TRBJ2-3, with TRBD2 matching over 12 bases. Losses at the gene ends were 3 bases for V and 2 bases for J; bases not matched to a gene: 5. The CDR3 is made up of 17 amino acids. Germline V gene sequence: CDR1 KGHDR, CDR2 SFDVKD. CDR3 loop: CATSDARLAGVTDTQYF. The CDR3 DNA follows: TGTGCCACCAGTGATGCTCGACTAGCGGGGGTCACAGATACGCAGTATTTT.

The gene calls are TRBV4-1 and TRBJ1-1, with D uncertain. The V and J ends lost 0 bases and 1 base respectively, with 3 bases between them. The CDR3 has 13 residues. Germline assignment: CDR1 MGHRA and CDR2 YSYEKL. The CDR3 sequence: CASSQETNTEAFF. CDR3 bases: TGCGCCAGCAGCCAAGAAACGAACACTGAAGCTTTCTTT.

This clonotype occurred many times. The rearrangement joins TRBV7-2 to TRBJ2-3, with D maybe TRBD1 (6 bases). The CDR3 loop spans 15 amino acids. Germline V lookup: CDR1 SGHTA, CDR2 FQGNSA. Trimming removed 5 bases from V and 6 bases from J, with 18 bases in between. The CDR3 loop reads CASSVSRGPDDTQYF. For the CDR3, the DNA is TGTGCCAGCAGCGTATCCAGGGGACCCGATGATACGCAGTATTTT.

V and J are TRBV7-8 and TRBJ2-1; D unresolved. V was clipped by 5 bases and J by 5 bases, with 13 bases between them. This CDR3 has 14 amino acids. The germline CDR1 and CDR2 sequences are SGHVS and FQNEAQ. CDR3 sequence (DNA): TGTGCCAGCAGCCTAGGTGCCTTAAACAATGAGCAGTTCTTC. It codes for CASSLGALNNEQFF.

This clonotype occurred a few times. The chain has TRBV4-1 and TRBJ2-7, with 10 positions matching TRBD2. CDR1 and CDR2 (germline): MGHRA, YSYEKL. This CDR3 spans 16 amino acids. The junction had 5 bases not matched to a gene; V was cut back by 0 bases and J by 3 bases. In nucleotides, the CDR3 is TGCGCCAGCAGCCAAGAGGAGGGACTAGCGAGCTACGAGCAGTACTTC. Protein sequence: CASSQEEGLASYEQYF.